A selection of T cell receptor beta chains follows, all from one sample in a study of CD8 T cells in Susac syndrome. MiXCR, run by TCRdb on the immunoSEQ multiplex PCR reads, gives a single entry per CDR3 protein. The sample lists 200,000 or so distinct CDR3 sequences, more than 90% occurring once. Input material: CD4+ T cells from PBMCs. These receptors all stem from a human donor with multiple sclerosis. Each CDR3 is given with its conserved first and last residue. The D gene is left open where the match is weak. Size is omitted from some rows. Given values are once, few, many or a class for expanded clones.

>.|TRBJ2-1|TRBD1|TRBV24-1
TGTGCCACCAGTGACGGGCACAGGGGCGAGCAGTTCTTC
CATSDGHRGEQFF
>.|TRBJ2-3|.|TRBV6-1
TGTGCCACCGCTTATAGCCGGGATACGCAGTATTTT
CATAYSRDTQYF
>.|TRBJ2-5|.|TRBV29-1
TGCAGCGCCTCAGGGTCACTCTCAGAGACCCAGTACTTC
CSASGSLSETQYF
>.|TRBJ1-4|.|TRBV30
TGTGCCTGGAATTGGGATCTTGAGGAAAAACTGTTTTTT
CAWNWDLEEKLFF
>.|TRBJ1-5|.|TRBV18
TGTGCCAGCTCACCGGGGGATAATCAGCCCCAGCATTTT
CASSPGDNQPQHF
>.|TRBJ2-2|.|TRBV12-3/TRBV12-4
TGTGCCGGAAAAAAGGGGGCGCGGGGCACCGGGGAGCTGTTTTTT
CAGKKGARGTGELFF
>.|TRBJ2-3|.|TRBV5-1
TGCGCCAGCAGTACGCCCCCAGATACGCAGTATTTT
CASSTPPDTQYF
>.|TRBJ2-3|.|TRBV2
TGTGCCAGCGGACGCCCACCTCGGGATACGCAGTATTTT
CASGRPPRDTQYF
>.|TRBJ2-7|.|TRBV9
TGTGCCAGCAGCGTAGCTCAGGAAGCAGCCTACGAGCAGTACTTC
CASSVAQEAAYEQYF
>.|TRBJ1-5|.|TRBV19
TGTGCCAGTAGTGGCCAGGGCCCCAATCAGCCCCAGCATTTT
CASSGQGPNQPQHF
>.|TRBJ2-3|.|TRBV20-1
TGCAGTGCTACGACTCGACCCAGTGGAGGCACAGATACGCAGTATTTT
CSATTRPSGGTDTQYF
>.|TRBJ2-2|.|TRBV7-3
TGTGCCAGCAGCTCGAACGGGGGACACACCGGGGAGCTGTTTTTT
CASSSNGGHTGELFF
>once|TRBJ1-1|.|TRBV9
TGTGCCAGCAGCGCCGAAAGGGGTACTGAAGCTTTCTTT
CASSAERGTEAFF
>.|TRBJ2-5|.|TRBV20-1
TGCAGTGCTTTACGGCAGGAGACCCAGTACTTC
CSALRQETQYF
>once|TRBJ1-2|.|TRBV7-9
TGTGCCAGCAGCTCGACGGGCTTCTTGTCGGGCTACACCTTC
CASSSTGFLSGYTF
>.|TRBJ1-2|.|TRBV30
TGTGCCTGGGCCCGGAGGGGCAAGGGTTCCGCTAACTATGGCTACACCTTC
CAWARRGKGSANYGYTF
>.|TRBJ1-5|TRBD1|TRBV18
TGTGCCAGCGCGCCGGACAGGCCGTCTCAGCCCCAGCATTTT
CASAPDRPSQPQHF
>.|TRBJ1-2|.|TRBV7-9
TGTGCCAGCAGCCCGATTGGGGTACAGCACAACTATGGCTACACCTTC
CASSPIGVQHNYGYTF
>once|TRBJ2-5|TRBD1|TRBV5-1
TGCGCCAGCAGCTTGGGGGGACAGGCGACCCAGTACTTC
CASSLGGQATQYF
>once|TRBJ2-3|TRBD2|TRBV5-1
TGCGCCAGCAGCTTCTCTAGCGGGGGCACAGATACGCAGTATTTT
CASSFSSGGTDTQYF
>.|TRBJ2-2|.|TRBV24-1
TGTGCCACCGGCAGGCACGGGGAGCTGTTTTTT
CATGRHGELFF
>.|TRBJ2-2|TRBD1|TRBV12-3/TRBV12-4
TGTGCCAGCAGTTTAAGGACAGGGGTTGGCACCGGGGAGCTGTTTTTT
CASSLRTGVGTGELFF